The 32 T cell receptor beta chains listed next were all sequenced from one sample in a study of T cells in Graves' hyperthyroidism and ophthalmopathy. Amplification yielded TCR beta CDR3 regions, with RNA transcripts as the source. An initial round of RT-PCR targeting the TCR CDR3 relied on the HTBI primer set. Via MiXCR, TCRdb re-called the multiplex PCR reads, giving one row per CDR3 protein. The sample carries under 250,000 distinct CDR3 sequences, around 26% recorded once. Specimen: blood. The receptors derive from a woman in her 40s with Graves' ophthalmopathy.

This clonotype was seen ten or more times. The chain employs TRBV28 and TRBJ2-7; TRBD2 aligns across 11 bases. Unmatched junction bases numbered 9, after V lost 5 bases and J lost 3 bases. From germline, CDR1 is MDHEN and CDR2 SYDVKM. The CDR3 has 16 residues. The CDR3 here is CASSPSGLAAFYEQYF. Here the CDR3 DNA reads TGTGCCAGCAGTCCTTCGGGACTAGCGGCTTTCTACGAGCAGTACTTC.

This clonotype was found many times. This chain uses TRBV4-1 with TRBJ1-5, with TRBD1 identical over 7 bases. With 4 bases clipped from V and 6 bases from J, the junction kept 12 bases outside the gene matches. Germline CDR1 is MGHRA and CDR2 is YSYEKL. CDR3 size: 16 residues. CDR3 sequence (DNA): TGCGCCAGCAGCCGAGGGCTCAGGGGGAGGTTTCAGCCCCAGCATTTT. Translating gives CASSRGLRGRFQPQHF.

This clonotype was seen many times. The rearrangement joins TRBV18 to TRBJ2-5; unclear D gene. Deletions cut 3 bases from V and 7 bases from J, with 9 bases between. Germline lookup yields CDR1 KGHSH and CDR2 LQKENI. CDR3 length: 12 residues. CDR3 nucleotides: TGTGCCAGCTCACCGCCGGGTGGGACCCAGTACTTC. Translated: CASSPPGGTQYF.

In its sample, this clonotype was seen many times. The V gene is TRBV28, the J gene TRBJ1-5, with TRBD1 identical over 10 bases. There are 15 residues in the CDR3. Germline V gives CDR1 MDHEN, CDR2 SYDVKM. J gave up 6 bases and V 6 bases, and 8 bases lay outside the gene matches. The CDR3 protein is CASRKTGGAGQPQHF. Written as DNA, the CDR3 is TGTGCCAGCAGGAAGACAGGGGGCGCGGGTCAGCCCCAGCATTTT.

In its sample, this clonotype was seen a few times. The rearrangement uses TRBV6-4 and TRBJ2-2, with D hard to call. The V gene's germline CDR1 is MRHNA and CDR2 SNTAGT. Trimming left V 0 bases short and J 3 bases short, with 5 bases between. The CDR3 is 14 residues long. The CDR3 protein is CASSDSSDTGELFF. In nucleotides, the CDR3 is TGTGCCAGCAGTGACTCGAGCGACACCGGGGAGCTGTTTTTT.

This clonotype occurred many times. The CDR3 DNA reads as TGTGCCTGGAAAGGACTAGCGGCCACCGGGGAGCTGTTTTTT. This encodes CAWKGLAATGELFF. This chain links TRBV30 with TRBJ2-2, with TRBD2 matching over 10 bases. V trimming: 4 bases; J trimming: 4 bases; junction bases outside the gene matches: 3. Germline values: CDR1 GTSNPN, CDR2 SVGIG (reference sequence). The CDR3 sequence is 14 residues long.

At least ten counts were recorded for this clonotype. This chain uses TRBV5-1 with TRBJ2-6; 9 bases map to TRBD1. CDR3 length equals 17 residues. V trimming: 4 bases; J trimming: 0 bases; junction bases outside the gene matches: 5. Looked up from germline, CDR1 is SGHRS and CDR2 is YFSETQ. CDR3 region: CASSRTGVNSGANVLTF. CDR3 nucleotide sequence: TGCGCCAGCAGCCGGACAGGGGTCAACTCTGGGGCCAACGTCCTGACTTTC.

The table lists this clonotype with many counts. V and J are TRBV6-2 or TRBV6-3 and TRBJ2-7; TRBD2 might be the D (8 bases). V was trimmed by 6 bases and J by 0 bases, leaving 30 bases between them. In germline, CDR1 is MNHEY, CDR2 SVGEGT. The CDR3 spans 20 residues. CDR3 bases: TGTGCCAGCAGACAACTACCGGGACAGACTGGCGGGAGGTCCTCCTACGAGCAGTACTTC. As protein: CASRQLPGQTGGRSSYEQYF.

This clonotype showed up many times. The chain has TRBV4-1 and TRBJ1-2; a possible D gene is TRBD1 (6 bases). V dropped 1 base and J dropped 7 bases, with 16 bases sitting between them. From germline, CDR1 is MGHRA and CDR2 YSYEKL. This CDR3 has 15 residues. In DNA, the CDR3 is TGCGCCAGCAGCCAAGGCCGGACGCAGGGGTTTGGCTACACCTTC. As protein: CASSQGRTQGFGYTF.

This clonotype was picked up many times. This chain links TRBV27 with TRBJ1-2; 9 bases match TRBD1. The V gene end was trimmed by 6 bases and the J gene end by 3 bases; junction bases not matched to a gene: 8. CDR3 length equals 15 residues. The germline gives CDR1 MNHEY, CDR2 SMNVEV (reference sequence). This CDR3 is CASSVAGTGYYGYTF. CDR3 DNA sequence: TGTGCCAGCAGCGTTGCCGGGACAGGGTACTATGGCTACACCTTC.

The rearrangement joins TRBV12-5 to TRBJ2-5, with D uncertain. Germline CDR1 is LGHNT and CDR2 is FRNRAP. This CDR3 comprises 11 residues. Trimming left V 6 bases short and J 12 bases short, with 14 bases between. The CDR3 spells CASGLLAAEYF. The CDR3 coding sequence is TGTGCTAGTGGCCTGCTTGCGGCCGAGTACTTC.

This clonotype was observed once. The chain has TRBV11-2 and TRBJ2-5; 9 positions agree with TRBD2. The CDR3 spans 12 residues. The V and J ends lost 8 bases and 3 bases, in that order; junction bases with no gene match: 1. CDR1 is SGHAT, CDR2 FQNNGV, per germline. In nucleotides, the CDR3 is TGTGCCAGCCTAGCGGGAAAAGAGACCCAGTACTTC. Its translation is CASLAGKETQYF.

This clonotype was picked up many times. The J gene is TRBJ2-7, the V gene TRBV5-1; a possible D gene is TRBD1 (6 bases). The CDR3 is 15 residues long. Germline loops: CDR1 SGHRS, CDR2 YFSETQ. Trimming took 1 base from V and 5 from J, leaving 16 bases between them. CDR3 sequence: CASSLSEYGQHEQYF. The CDR3 DNA sequence: TGCGCCAGCAGCTTGTCGGAGTATGGACAGCACGAGCAGTACTTC.

CDR3 residues: CASSYYTDRVYGYTF. CDR3 DNA: TGTGCCAGCAGTTACTACACGGACAGGGTCTATGGCTACACCTTC. The V and J genes are TRBV6-5 and TRBJ1-2; 8 bases agree with TRBD1. The CDR3 is 15 residues long. Germline CDR1 is MNHEY and CDR2 is SVGAGI. Germline trimming cut 1 base from V and 4 bases from J; bases unmatched to any gene: 5.

This sequence joins TRBV7-8 and TRBJ2-7, with D uncertain. Germline V gene lookup returns CDR1 SGHVS and CDR2 FQNEAQ. The CDR3 has 12 residues. Trimming cost V 3 bases and J 5 bases, with 8 bases left between them. DNA of the CDR3: TGTGCCAGCAGCTTGACAAACCACGAGCAGTACTTC. Residues: CASSLTNHEQYF.

The chain employs TRBV6-1 and TRBJ2-5; D uncertain. Trimming stripped 7 bases from V and 3 bases from J, with 12 bases between. CDR3 length: 13 amino acids. The germline V gene has CDR1 MNHNS and CDR2 SASEGT. CDR3 region: CASIRDHKETQYF. The CDR3 bases are TGTGCCAGCATTCGTGACCACAAAGAGACCCAGTACTTC.

This clonotype has a count of ten or more. This chain joins TRBV6-5 and TRBJ1-3; D may be TRBD1 (5 bases). The ends were cut back, 0 bases at V and 1 base at J, with 13 bases in the middle. The CDR3 consists of 17 residues. Germline loops: CDR1 MNHEY, CDR2 SVGAGI. CDR3 residues: CASSYSAGTPSGNTIYF. The CDR3 nucleotides read TGTGCCAGCAGTTACTCGGCAGGGACCCCATCTGGAAACACCATATATTTT.

This clonotype has at least ten counts. The J gene is TRBJ2-5, the V gene TRBV7-8; D possibly uses TRBD1 or TRBD2 (5 bases each). Trimming removed 1 base at V and 1 base at J, with 10 bases between. The length of the CDR3 is 15 residues. Germline CDR1 SGHVS, CDR2 FQNEAQ. CDR3 nucleotide sequence: TGTGCCAGCAGCTTAGACCCGGGACCCCAAGAGACCCAGTACTTC. Its protein product is CASSLDPGPQETQYF.

In this sample, this clonotype turned up many times. The rearrangement links TRBV20-1 to TRBJ2-2; the match to TRBD1 covers 8 bases. The trim removed 5 bases at V and 6 bases at J, leaving 11 bases unmatched. CDR1 DFQATT and CDR2 SNEGSKA come from the germline V gene (reference sequence). The CDR3 is made up of 15 amino acids. The CDR3 sequence: CSAVDRGRGAGELFF. Written as DNA, the CDR3 is TGCAGTGCTGTTGACAGGGGAAGGGGGGCCGGGGAGCTGTTTTTT.

This clonotype was recorded at least ten times. The gene calls are TRBV11-2 and TRBJ1-1; D uncertain. Trimming left V 5 bases short and J 5 bases short, with 15 bases between. Germline assignment: CDR1 SGHAT and CDR2 FQNNGV. There are 14 residues in the CDR3. The chain's CDR3 is CASSPRRPWTEAFF. As DNA, the CDR3 is TGTGCCAGCAGCCCCCGGAGGCCGTGGACTGAAGCTTTCTTT.

This clonotype was counted ten times or more. This chain joins TRBV7-9 and TRBJ1-2; 7 bases fit TRBD1. Germline assignment: CDR1 SEHNR and CDR2 FQNEAQ (reference sequence). The CDR3 runs 15 residues. Trimming cost V 0 bases and J 5 bases; bases outside gene matches: 6. The CDR3 region has the DNA TGTGCCAGCAGCTTAGCGGCAGGGGGGGAATATGGCTACACCTTC. Translated: CASSLAAGGEYGYTF.

This clonotype appeared many times. The chain recombines TRBV2 with TRBJ1-2; the match to TRBD1 covers 9 bases. Germline V gene sequence: CDR1 SNHLY, CDR2 FYNNEI. The CDR3 totals 13 residues. Losses at the gene ends were 6 bases for V and 8 bases for J; bases not matched to a gene: 7. This chain's CDR3 is CASSGGQGSGYTF. The CDR3 DNA is TGTGCCAGCAGCGGCGGACAGGGGAGCGGCTACACCTTC.

Ten or more counts support this clonotype. The chain combines TRBV2 with TRBJ2-7; tentative D call: TRBD1 (6 bases). Germline V gives CDR1 SNHLY, CDR2 FYNNEI. The CDR3 consists of 15 residues. Trimming removed 6 bases at V and 0 bases at J, with 15 bases between. The CDR3 nucleotides are TGTGCCAGCAGGGACCAGGGGCCCCTCTCCTACGAGCAGTACTTC. It translates to CASRDQGPLSYEQYF.

This clonotype was counted ten times or more. The chain is built from TRBV6-1 and TRBJ1-2, with D perhaps TRBD1 (5 bases). The V and J ends lost 1 base and 2 bases respectively, with 11 bases between them. This CDR3 region has 15 residues. The V gene's germline CDR1 is MNHNS and CDR2 SASEGT. The CDR3 nucleotides read TGTGCCAGCAGTGAAGGTTTCTGGGGGAACTATGGCTACACCTTC. This sequence encodes CASSEGFWGNYGYTF.

This clonotype was observed many times. V and J are TRBV9 and TRBJ2-7, with D perhaps given as TRBD1 or TRBD2 (5 bases each). CDR1 is SGDLS and CDR2 is YYNGEE in the germline V gene. The CDR3 runs 14 residues. The germline V and J ends were trimmed by 0 bases and 2 bases, with 9 bases remaining between them. This CDR3 reads CASSVDGGTYEQYF. CDR3 bases: TGTGCCAGCAGCGTAGATGGGGGAACCTACGAGCAGTACTTC. The full variable domain, completed using reference TRBV9 and TRBJ2-7, is DSGVTQTPKHLITATGQRVTLRCSPRSGDLSVYWYQQSLDQGLQFLIQYYNGEERAKGNILERFSAQQFPDLHSELNLSSLELGDSALYFCASSVDGGTYEQYFGPGTRLTVT.

This clonotype was picked up many times. The chain employs TRBV5-1 and TRBJ2-2; 11 bases line up with TRBD2. CDR3 length: 18 residues. Germline CDR1 is SGHRS and CDR2 is YFSETQ. Trimming removed 3 bases from V and 0 bases from J; junction bases left unmatched: 7. The CDR3 DNA reads TGCGCCAGCAGCTGGAGACTAGCGGGGACCACGAACACCGGGGAGCTGTTTTTT. This translates into CASSWRLAGTTNTGELFF.

Ten or more counts support this clonotype. V gene TRBV12-3 or TRBV12-4 combines with J gene TRBJ2-5; 7 bases line up with TRBD2. The CDR3 spans 14 residues. The junction had 5 bases not matched to a gene; V was cut back by 2 bases and J by 5 bases. The CDR3 sequence is CASSLFQGGETQYF. The CDR3 bases are TGTGCCAGCAGTTTATTTCAGGGAGGGGAGACCCAGTACTTC.

This clonotype has ten or more counts. The chain links TRBV2 to TRBJ1-1, with 7 bases lining up with TRBD1. In germline, CDR1 is SNHLY, CDR2 FYNNEI. This CDR3 spans 16 amino acids. V was clipped by 4 bases and J by 6 bases; unmatched bases: 14. CDR3 in DNA: TGTGCCAGCAGTGGAGGGTGGACAGGCCCCTACGCTGAAGCTTTCTTT. Encoded protein: CASSGGWTGPYAEAFF.

In its sample, this clonotype was seen many times. The CDR3 bases are TGTGCCAGCAGCTTGTTACGAGGGGCAAACTATGGCTACACCTTC. Protein sequence: CASSLLRGANYGYTF. This chain links TRBV5-5 with TRBJ1-2; tentatively, D is TRBD1 (5 bases). The CDR3 is 15 residues long. Trimming took 1 base from V and 2 from J, leaving 12 bases between them. Per the germline V gene, CDR1 is SGHKS and CDR2 is YYEKEE (reference sequence). Full variable domain (rest looked up from reference TRBV5-5 and TRBJ1-2): DAGVTQSPTHLIKTRGQQVTLRCSPISGHKSVSWYQQVLGQGPQFIFQYYEKEERGRGNFPDRFSARQFPNYSSELNVNALLLGDSALYLCASSLLRGANYGYTFGSGTRLTVV.

This clonotype was picked up many times. This chain links TRBV5-1 with TRBJ2-7, with TRBD2 identical over 9 bases. The ends lost 0 bases at V and 6 bases at J; junction bases unmatched: 4. CDR1 is SGHRS, CDR2 YFSETQ, per germline. The CDR3 sequence is 14 residues long. CDR3 sequence reads: CASSLVLAGSEQYF. DNA for the CDR3: TGCGCCAGCAGCTTGGTCCTAGCGGGAAGCGAGCAGTACTTC.

Many counts were recorded for this clonotype. The chain uses TRBV5-1 and TRBJ2-4; D might be TRBD2 (5 bases). Germline-derived CDR1 and CDR2 are SGHRS and YFSETQ. The CDR3 length is 17 residues. V lost 4 bases and J lost 0, with 17 bases in between. CDR3 nucleotides: TGCGCCAGCAGCCTAGCAGAGGCCTCCGTAGCCAAAAACATTCAGTACTTC. Translating gives CASSLAEASVAKNIQYF.

The table lists this clonotype with a few counts. The chain has TRBV6-1 and TRBJ2-5; D is tentatively TRBD1 or TRBD2 (6 bases each). The germline gives CDR1 MNHNS, CDR2 SASEGT. V lost 6 bases to trimming and J lost 4 bases, with 12 bases between them. CDR3 size: 13 residues. For the CDR3, the DNA is TGTGCCAGCAGGTTGGGGGGCCCAGAGACCCAGTACTTC. Its protein is CASRLGGPETQYF.